Below, 13 T cell receptor beta chains from the same sample are listed, as sequenced in a study of T cells in Graves' hyperthyroidism and ophthalmopathy. TCR beta CDR3 regions were amplified from RNA. A first-round RT-PCR of the TCR CDR3 used the HTBI primer set. One entry per CDR3 protein, called by TCRdb with MiXCR from the multiplex PCR reads. The repertoire holds about 180,000 distinct CDR3 sequences, with 15% to 20% as singletons. Sequencing was done on a sample of blood. Receptors originate from a woman in her forties or fifties with Graves' hyperthyroidism.

Many counts were recorded for this clonotype. V gene TRBV11-2 combines with J gene TRBJ2-1, with D possibly matching TRBD1 (6 bases). CDR1 and CDR2 from the germline V gene are SGHAT and FQNNGV. V was cut by 5 bases and J by 6 bases, with 20 bases left in between. This CDR3 region has 16 residues. The CDR3 loop is CASSPYRALQGNEQFF. CDR3 DNA: TGTGCCAGCAGCCCCTACAGAGCGTTACAGGGCAATGAGCAGTTCTTC.

At least ten counts were recorded for this clonotype. V is TRBV6-1 and J is TRBJ2-2; 7 bases fit TRBD1. Germline V gene lookup returns CDR1 MNHNS and CDR2 SASEGT. Trimming took 8 bases from V and 3 from J; bases not matched to a gene: 6. The CDR3 has 14 residues. The CDR3 sequence: CASLKGADTGELFF. In nucleotides, the CDR3 is TGTGCCAGCTTAAAGGGGGCTGACACCGGGGAGCTGTTTTTT.

In this sample, this clonotype turned up many times. V and J are TRBV19 and TRBJ1-1, with 7 positions matching TRBD1. Germline V lookup: CDR1 LNHDA, CDR2 SQIVND (reference sequence). V trimming: 5 bases; J trimming: 2 bases; junction bases outside the gene matches: 8. The CDR3 runs to 15 residues. The CDR3 region is CASSSYRGVNTEAFF. The CDR3 coding sequence is TGTGCCAGTAGTTCTTACAGGGGCGTTAACACTGAAGCTTTCTTT.

The chain is built from TRBV6-2 or TRBV6-3 and TRBJ1-2; TRBD1 is a possible D gene (5 bases). Trimming left V 7 bases short and J 7 bases short, with 13 bases between. The CDR3 covers 12 residues. CDR1 is MNHEY and CDR2 is SVGEGT in the germline V gene. The CDR3 protein is CASKGGEVGYTF. DNA for the CDR3: TGTGCCAGCAAAGGAGGGGAAGTTGGCTACACCTTC.

This clonotype was seen many times. The chain links TRBV28 to TRBJ1-2; TRBD1 matches at 7 bases. Germline loops: CDR1 MDHEN, CDR2 SYDVKM. V gave up 3 bases and J gave up 8 bases; unmatched junction bases: 9. The CDR3 is 14 residues long. The CDR3 sequence: CASSFRQGVGGYTF. CDR3 DNA sequence: TGTGCCAGCAGTTTTAGGCAGGGGGTGGGCGGCTACACCTTC.

This clonotype occurred many times. The chain combines TRBV7-9 with TRBJ2-1; perhaps TRBD1 as D (5 bases). This CDR3 is built from 13 residues. Germline assignment: CDR1 SEHNR and CDR2 FQNEAQ (reference sequence). The V end was cut by 2 bases, the J end by 9 bases, with 11 bases between. CDR3 nucleotides: TGTGCCAGCAGCTTAAACGGTGGGGCTGAGCAGTTCTTC. Residues: CASSLNGGAEQFF.

This clonotype was recorded many times. The rearrangement uses TRBV6-5 and TRBJ2-1; possibly TRBD1 or TRBD2 for D (6 bases each). V dropped 2 bases and J dropped 10 bases, with 18 bases sitting between them. The CDR3 contains 15 residues. Germline assignment: CDR1 MNHEY and CDR2 SVGAGI. The CDR3 nucleotides read TGTGCCAGCAGTTACCGCCTAAACAGGGAGGTAGAGCAGTTCTTC. This gives the protein CASSYRLNREVEQFF.

This clonotype was observed at least ten times. The chain couples TRBV15 to TRBJ2-3, with D possibly being TRBD1 (6 bases). Per the germline V gene, CDR1 is LNHNV and CDR2 is YYDKDF (reference sequence). V lost 6 bases and J lost 0, with 13 bases in between. The CDR3 length is 15 residues. The CDR3 DNA sequence: TGTGCCACCAGTCCGGGCAGGGGTAGCACAGATACGCAGTATTTT. Amino acid sequence: CATSPGRGSTDTQYF. The complete variable domain, with remaining parts taken from reference TRBV15 and TRBJ2-3, reads DAMVIQNPRYQVTQFGKPVTLSCSQTLNHNVMYWYQQKSSQAPKLLFHYYDKDFNNEADTPDNFQSRRPNTSFCFLDIRSPGLGDTAMYLCATSPGRGSTDTQYFGPGTRLTVL.

This clonotype was counted at least ten times. This chain joins TRBV28 and TRBJ1-3; 8 nucleotides agree with TRBD1. V gave up 5 bases and J gave up 3 bases; unmatched junction bases: 18. This CDR3 contains 19 residues. Germline V gene data show CDR1 as MDHEN and CDR2 as SYDVKM. Written as DNA, the CDR3 is TGTGCCAGCAGTCCCCCAGGGGGCGCGCACCGGGTCGTTGGAAACACCATATATTTT. It specifies CASSPPGGAHRVVGNTIYF.

The genes are TRBV5-1 and TRBJ2-7; D may match TRBD1 or TRBD2 (5 bases each). Trimming stripped 3 bases from V and 1 base from J, with 11 bases between. The CDR3 is 14 residues long. Germline CDR1 and CDR2: SGHRS and YFSETQ. CDR3 coding DNA: TGCGCCAGCAGCTGGGGACGGACTTCCTACGAGCAGTACTTC. It codes for CASSWGRTSYEQYF. The full variable domain, with the rest looked up from reference TRBV5-1 and TRBJ2-7, is KAGVTQTPRYLIKTRGQQVTLSCSPISGHRSVSWYQQTPGQGLQFLFEYFSETQRNKGNFPGRFSGRQFSNSRSEMNVSTLELGDSALYLCASSWGRTSYEQYFGPGTRLTVT.

In this sample, this clonotype turned up a few times. Because the CDR3's place on the DNA is in doubt, the DNA is left out and the CDR3 is given as listed by TCRdb. V gene TRBV6-1 combines with J gene TRBJ2-7; no DNA check was done on the table's D call, TRBD1. With termini counted, the CDR3 has 24 amino acids. CDR1 and CDR2 (germline): MNHNS, SASEGT. The CDR3: CASTNQTSMYLCASSPSYSDEQYF.

The J gene is TRBJ2-3, the V gene TRBV19; tentative D call: TRBD1 (6 bases). CDR1 is LNHDA and CDR2 is SQIVND in the germline V gene (reference sequence). This CDR3 is 14 amino acids long. Trimming stripped 4 bases from V and 6 bases from J, with 14 bases between. The CDR3 coding sequence is TGTGCCAGTAGTAGAGGACAGCCCCGGGATACGCAGTATTTT. Translated: CASSRGQPRDTQYF.

This clonotype was observed many times. This sequence joins TRBV27 and TRBJ2-3; 7 bases align to TRBD2. The CDR3 has 16 amino acids. Germline trimming cut 8 bases from V and 1 base from J; bases unmatched to any gene: 12. CDR1 is MNHEY and CDR2 is SMNVEV in the germline V gene (reference sequence). This chain's CDR3 is CASGGTAGDRTDTQYF. The DNA for the CDR3 is TGTGCCAGCGGGGGTACGGCGGGGGACCGCACAGATACGCAGTATTTT.